This record concerns one T cell receptor (beta chain) sequence. The CDR3 covers 12 residues. Germline CDR1 MGHDK, CDR2 SYGVNS. V gave up 2 bases and J gave up 11 bases, with 9 bases separating them. This record belongs to a study of Graves' ophthalmopathy and Graves' hyperthyroidism. Amplification of the TCR beta CDR3 regions used RNA transcripts (as template). After a first-round RT-PCR with HTBI primers, a second-round multiplex PCR was run. TCRdb re-called the multiplex PCR reads through MiXCR, storing one row per CDR3 protein. The table includes hundreds of thousands of distinct CDR3 sequences, under 50% detected once.

What was sequenced was peripheral blood. This sequence joins TRBV25-1 and TRBJ1-4, with TRBD1 as a possible D gene (5 bases). The TCR was taken from an adult man with Graves' ophthalmopathy. The CDR3 sequence is CASSERGRKLFF. In nucleotides, the CDR3 is TGTGCCAGCAGTGAACGGGGGAGGAAACTGTTTTTT.